This record looks at one T cell receptor beta chain sequence and its context. Its antigen remains unknown. These data belong to a study of OX40 agonist ivuxolimab in advanced cancers. Sequenced by immunoSEQ multiplex PCR; TCRdb stores in-frame clones only, minus some. The sample includes about 77,000 clones, 90% to 95% of them seen just once. Broader study findings: Low normalized T-cell clonal expansion also characterized some of the nonresponders.

The germline gives CDR1 MNHNS, CDR2 SASEGT. The V gene lost 4 bases and the J gene lost 3 bases, with 9 bases spanning the gap. CDR3 size: 13 residues. This material consisted of CD4+ or CD8+ T cells sorted from blood, taken in a trial of the OX40 agonist ivuxolimab. This TCR derives from an adult with an advanced solid tumor such as melanoma, head and neck, liver or kidney cancer. This chain uses TRBV6-1 with TRBJ1-2, with TRBD1 as a possible D gene (6 bases). The CDR3 nucleotides read TGTGCCAGCAGTGTGGCAGGGGACTATGGCTACACCTTC. It specifies CASSVAGDYGYTF.